This T cell receptor (beta chain) came from a study of CD8 T cells in Susac syndrome. In contrast to the negatively isolated CD8+ and CD4+ T cells, TEMRA cells were FACS-enriched. An input of about 0.5 to 1 ug of RNA was subjected to reverse transcription using random hexamers. With immunoSEQ multiplex PCR, TCR beta CDR3 was amplified across 54 Vbeta and 13 Jbeta. TCRdb used MiXCR to reprocess the immunoSEQ multiplex PCR reads, holding one entry per CDR3 protein. The sample lists some 180,000 distinct CDR3 sequences; 75% to 95% were seen once. Germline V CDR1 and CDR2: DFQATT, SNEGSKA (reference sequence). Trimming cost V 3 bases and J 2 bases, with 10 bases left between them. CDR3 size: 13 residues.

The receptor was isolated from a human donor with Susac syndrome. The chain recombines TRBV20-1 with TRBJ2-5, with D perhaps matching TRBD1 (6 bases). The sequenced sample was CD4+ T cells from PBMCs. This CDR3 is CSARTDRQETQYF. CDR3 DNA: TGCAGTGCTAGGACCGACAGGCAAGAGACCCAGTACTTC.